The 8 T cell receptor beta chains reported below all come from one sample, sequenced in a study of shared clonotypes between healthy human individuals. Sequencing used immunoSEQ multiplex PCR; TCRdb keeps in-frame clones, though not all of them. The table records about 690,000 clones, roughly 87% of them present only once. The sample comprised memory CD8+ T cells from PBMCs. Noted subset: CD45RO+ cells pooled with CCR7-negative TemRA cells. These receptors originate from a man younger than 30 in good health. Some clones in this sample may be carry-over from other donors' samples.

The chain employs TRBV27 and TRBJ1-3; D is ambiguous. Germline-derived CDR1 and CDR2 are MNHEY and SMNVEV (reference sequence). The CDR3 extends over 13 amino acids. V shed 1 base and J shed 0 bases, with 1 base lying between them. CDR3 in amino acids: CASSLYSGNTIYF. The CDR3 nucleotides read TGTGCCAGCAGTTTATACTCTGGAAACACCATATATTTT.

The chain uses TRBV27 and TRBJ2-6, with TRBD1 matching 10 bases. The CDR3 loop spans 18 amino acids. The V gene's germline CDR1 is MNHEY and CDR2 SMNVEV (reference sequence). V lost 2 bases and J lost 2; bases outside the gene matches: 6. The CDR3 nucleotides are TGTGCCAGCAGTTTAACCGGGACAGGGGCGGCTGGGGCCAACGTCCTGACTTTC. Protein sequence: CASSLTGTGAAGANVLTF.

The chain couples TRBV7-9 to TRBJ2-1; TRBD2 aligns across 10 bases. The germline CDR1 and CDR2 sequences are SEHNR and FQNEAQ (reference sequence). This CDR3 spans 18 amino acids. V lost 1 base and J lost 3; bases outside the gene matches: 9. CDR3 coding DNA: TGTGCCAGCAGCTTAGGGCCGGGTCTAGCGGGAGACTACAATGAGCAGTTCTTC. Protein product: CASSLGPGLAGDYNEQFF.

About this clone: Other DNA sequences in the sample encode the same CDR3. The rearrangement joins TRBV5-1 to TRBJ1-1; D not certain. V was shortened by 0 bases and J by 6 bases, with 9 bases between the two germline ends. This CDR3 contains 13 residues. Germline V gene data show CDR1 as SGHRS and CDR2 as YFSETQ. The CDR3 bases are TGCGCCAGCAGCTTGGGGAGTGGAGCTGAAGCTTTCTTT. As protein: CASSLGSGAEAFF.

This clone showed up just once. CDR3 loop: CAIEGGSRKWEQYF. In DNA, the CDR3 is TGTGCCATCGAAGGGGGGTCGAGGAAATGGGAGCAGTACTTC. This chain links TRBV28 with TRBJ2-7; the D call may be TRBD1 or TRBD2 (6 bases each). Trimming cost V 10 bases and J 7 bases, with 23 bases left between them. Germline assignment: CDR1 MDHEN and CDR2 SYDVKM. The CDR3 totals 14 residues.

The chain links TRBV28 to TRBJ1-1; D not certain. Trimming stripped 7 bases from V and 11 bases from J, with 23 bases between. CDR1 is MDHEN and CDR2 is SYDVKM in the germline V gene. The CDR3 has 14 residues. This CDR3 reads CASNRVWLPLGAFF. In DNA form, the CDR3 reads TGTGCCAGCAATAGAGTTTGGTTACCCCTGGGGGCTTTCTTT.

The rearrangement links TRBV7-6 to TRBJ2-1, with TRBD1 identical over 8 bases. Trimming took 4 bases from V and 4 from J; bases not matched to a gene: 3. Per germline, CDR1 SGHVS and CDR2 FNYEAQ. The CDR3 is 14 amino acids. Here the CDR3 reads CASSSGQEYNEQFF. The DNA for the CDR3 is TGTGCCAGCAGCTCGGGACAGGAGTACAATGAGCAGTTCTTC.

The CDR3 nucleotides read TGCAGTGCCACGACTAGCGGCGAGCAGTTCTTC. Translation gives CSATTSGEQFF. The chain recombines TRBV20-1 with TRBJ2-1; 9 nucleotides align to TRBD2. The J segment lost 10 bases and the V segment lost 6 bases, leaving 4 bases of the junction unmatched. The CDR3 has 11 residues. Germline V gene data show CDR1 as DFQATT and CDR2 as SNEGSKA (reference sequence).